This T cell receptor beta chain appears in the sequencing data of a study of shared T cell receptors in the human thymus. The J segment lost 1 base and the V segment lost 3 bases, leaving 9 bases of the junction unmatched. The CDR3 length is 17 residues. Germline assignment: CDR1 MDHEN and CDR2 SYDVKM. Assay used: immunoSEQ multiplex PCR; TCRdb lists only in-frame clones, some missing. The sample comprises 700,000 or so clones, 70% to 90% of which are singletons, and about 0.011% rests with the top ten. These data were likewise used in another study, on human thymus T cells. That source notes: Congenital heart defects were the reason for the corrective surgery that the donors, healthy Finnish infants, were having. From resections taken during corrective heart surgery, the thymus tissue was obtained. Gene usage for V and J segments appeared biased in thymic and blood repertoires. Unrelated individuals reportedly shared highly overlapping thymic TCR repertoires.

This TCR was sampled from a girl less than two years old with a congenital heart defect. The chain links TRBV28 to TRBJ1-5; 7 bases agree with TRBD1. Sequencing used thymocytes. In DNA, the CDR3 is TGTGCCAGCAGTTTCCTCACAGGGGATCGGAGCAATCAGCCCCAGCATTTT. It yields the protein CASSFLTGDRSNQPQHF.